This T cell receptor beta chain is from a study of cytomegalovirus exposure and HLA in healthy donors. Vbeta (60) and Jbeta (13) primers were used in the PCR. Profiling relied on immunoSEQ multiplex PCR, and the TCRdb table lists in-frame clones only, not all of them. Of roughly 120,000 clones listed, about 72% are singletons. This clone was picked up a small number of times. Its antigen is still unknown. Findings of the study overall: As was reported, the HLA-A and HLA-B alleles of most subjects were accurately predicted from TCR beta sequences. Upon later analysis, HLA-associated TCR beta chains proved more clonally expanded than other, equally common chains. Three chains linked to CMV were shown in vitro to be specific for CMV antigens.

This clonotype originated in a man aged 50 to 60 in good health and CMV-seropositive. Sequenced input: PBMCs.

CDR3 region: CASSLLEGARHEQYF. The CDR3 DNA is TGTGCCAGCAGTTTACTAGAGGGGGCGCGGCACGAGCAGTACTTC. This rearrangement joins TRBV28 to TRBJ2-7; 7 bases are a match to TRBD1. V lost 2 bases, J lost 5 bases, and 9 bases stayed unmatched. In germline, CDR1 is MDHEN, CDR2 SYDVKM. The CDR3 is 15 residues long.